This TCR beta chain comes out of a study of shared clonotypes between healthy human individuals. Looking at the study overall: The study used three CD4 naive, three CD4 memory, two CD8 naive and one CD8 memory plate per donor. Overall study results and limits: The study drew on few donors, limiting represented genetic and exposure-history diversity. Clonotypes that were shared across four donors made up approximately 5% of naive CD4 clonotypes.

Libraries were prepared by immunoSEQ multiplex PCR; TCRdb keeps only in-frame clonotypes and omits some of them. The sample records about 2 million clones, about 95% being singletons. J was trimmed by 6 bases and V by 2 bases; bases with no gene match: 7. Germline CDR1 and CDR2: MNHNY and SVGAGI (reference sequence). The CDR3 totals 16 residues. In the case of this clone: What it binds is unknown.

J is TRBJ1-3 and V is TRBV6-6; 10 nucleotides line up with TRBD1. Sequenced input: naive CD4+ T cells sorted from blood. Regarding subset: CD45RA+ positively selected. This sequence was found in a man aged 18 to 29 in good health. CDR3 amino acids: CASSYQGQGIENTIYF. CDR3 sequence (DNA): TGTGCCAGCAGTTACCAGGGACAGGGGATTGAAAACACCATATATTTT.